The 32 T cell receptor beta chains reported below all come from one sample, sequenced in a study of T cell responses to AZD1222 COVID-19 vaccine. Sequencing was performed with immunoSEQ multiplex PCR; in TCRdb, only in-frame clones are kept and a portion is missing. The sample records approximately 130,000 clones, over 85% being singletons. The sample was peripheral blood, taken on day 0 of AZD1222 vaccination. These receptors originate from an adult in good health.

This chain uses TRBV29-1 with TRBJ2-1; 7 nucleotides match TRBD1. The CDR3 contains 14 residues. With V trimmed by 7 bases and J by 5 bases, 11 bases remained unmatched. Germline CDR1 and CDR2: SQVTM and ANQGSEA. The CDR3 reads CSGGSTGWDNEQFF. The DNA of the CDR3 is TGCAGCGGGGGATCGACAGGGTGGGACAATGAGCAGTTCTTC.

This clone was counted a few times. The V gene is TRBV19, the J gene TRBJ2-2; D uncertain. V lost 2 bases and J lost 15, with 16 bases in between. Germline lookup yields CDR1 LNHDA and CDR2 SQIVND (reference sequence). CDR3 length: 13 residues. For the CDR3, the DNA is TGTGCCAGTAGTATATTGGTGGGCCCAAATTTGTTTTTT. The encoded protein is CASSILVGPNLFF.

V usage is TRBV7-2 and J usage is TRBJ2-7, with D maybe TRBD1 (6 bases). This CDR3 is 12 amino acids long. The V gene lost 5 bases and the J gene lost 4 bases, with 9 bases spanning the gap. Germline V lookup: CDR1 SGHTA, CDR2 FQGNSA. CDR3 in amino acids: CASSQGGYEQYF. The DNA of the CDR3 is TGTGCCAGCAGCCAAGGGGGATACGAGCAGTACTTC.

This sequence joins TRBV11-2 and TRBJ2-3, with 8 bases identical to TRBD2. Looked up from germline, CDR1 is SGHAT and CDR2 is FQNNGV. This CDR3 comprises 17 residues. V was pared by 0 bases and J by 5 bases, with 10 bases of the junction left unmatched. In DNA, the CDR3 is TGTGCCAGCAGCTTAGATCGGGGCGGGAGGTATCAAGATACGCAGTATTTT. Protein product: CASSLDRGGRYQDTQYF.

The CDR3 loop is CASTSGVSPLHF. For the CDR3, the DNA is TGTGCCAGCACGTCCGGGGTCTCACCCCTCCACTTT. J is TRBJ1-6 and V is TRBV28; D is unclear. The CDR3 loop spans 12 amino acids. Germline-derived CDR1 and CDR2 are MDHEN and SYDVKM. Trimming removed 7 bases from V and 10 bases from J, with 11 bases in between.

J is TRBJ1-2 and V is TRBV25-1; D gene unclear. The CDR3 has 13 residues. Germline V gene data show CDR1 as MGHDK and CDR2 as SYGVNS. V gave up 2 bases and J gave up 4 bases, with 8 bases separating them. The CDR3 DNA reads as TGTGCCAGCAGTGAAGGTTGGGGCTATGGCTACACCTTC. Protein sequence: CASSEGWGYGYTF.

CDR3 protein: CASSAPGGILGNYGYTF. The CDR3 nucleotides read TGTGCCAGCAGTGCCCCAGGGGGCATTTTGGGTAACTATGGCTACACCTTC. This chain links TRBV6-1 with TRBJ1-2; 8 nucleotides align to TRBD1. Germline values: CDR1 MNHNS, CDR2 SASEGT. V lost 4 bases to trimming and J lost 1 base; unmatched junction nucleotides: 11. CDR3 length: 17 residues.

For this clone: Germline is not matched at one junction end, which may reflect a read error. This chain joins TRBV3-1 (or the pseudogene TRBV3-2) and TRBJ2-2, with D unclear. CDR1 is LGHDT, CDR2 YNNKEL, per germline (reference sequence). The CDR3 sequence is 11 residues long. Here the CDR3 DNA reads TGTGCAAGCACGTCGGCGGGGGAGCTGTTTTTT. Its translation is CASTSAGELFF.

The chain has TRBV28 and TRBJ2-1; the D gene is possibly TRBD1 (5 bases). V was trimmed by 3 bases and J by 2 bases, leaving 11 bases between them. The CDR3 totals 15 residues. Germline V lookup: CDR1 MDHEN, CDR2 SYDVKM. The CDR3 sequence: CASSLQGITYNEQFF. The CDR3 DNA follows: TGTGCCAGCAGTTTGCAGGGAATAACCTACAATGAGCAGTTCTTC.

This clone was detected a few times. The J gene is TRBJ1-5, the V gene TRBV5-1; D uncertain. The ends were cut back, 5 bases at V and 4 bases at J, with 10 bases in the middle. CDR3 length: 13 amino acids. Germline V gives CDR1 SGHRS, CDR2 YFSETQ. The CDR3: CASSLLGNQPQHF. The CDR3 DNA reads as TGCGCCAGCAGTCTTCTGGGGAATCAGCCCCAGCATTTT.

The chain is built from TRBV10-3 and TRBJ1-3; no clear D. Germline CDR1 is ENHRY and CDR2 is SYGVKD. The CDR3 length is 16 residues. The V and J ends lost 0 bases and 8 bases respectively, with 17 bases between them. CDR3 DNA sequence: TGTGCCATCAGTGAGTCTGAATATTCTCGTGCAGACACCATATATTTT. This gives the protein CAISESEYSRADTIYF.

The rearrangement joins TRBV24-1 to TRBJ1-2; TRBD1 aligns across 8 bases. The ends lost 6 bases at V and 1 base at J; junction bases unmatched: 9. Germline lookup yields CDR1 KGHDR and CDR2 SFDVKD. This CDR3 comprises 16 residues. CDR3 region: CATSKLDREVNYGYTF. In nucleotides, the CDR3 is TGTGCCACCAGTAAGTTGGACAGGGAGGTTAACTATGGCTACACCTTC.

The rearrangement uses TRBV28 and TRBJ1-1; D gene ambiguous. Deletions cut 3 bases from V and 9 bases from J, with 20 bases between. CDR3 length: 15 residues. In germline, CDR1 is MDHEN, CDR2 SYDVKM. The CDR3 DNA sequence: TGTGCCAGCAGTTTCCCTCAGACGGGAACACTGAAAGCTTTCTTT. Encoded protein: CASSFPQTGTLKAFF.

V is TRBV19 and J is TRBJ1-4; 11 positions match TRBD1. V shed 9 bases, J shed 7 bases, and the junction held 10 bases outside the gene matches. Per germline, CDR1 LNHDA and CDR2 SQIVND (reference sequence). The CDR3 runs to 15 residues. The CDR3 DNA reads as TGTGCCAGCTTAAACCGGGACAGGGGGTTTGAAAAACTGTTTTTT. It encodes CASLNRDRGFEKLFF.

This chain uses TRBV5-5 with TRBJ2-7, with no clear D. The germline V gene has CDR1 SGHKS and CDR2 YYEKEE (reference sequence). Trimming cost V 7 bases and J 0 bases, with 11 bases left between them. The CDR3 is made up of 13 amino acids. CDR3 DNA: TGTGCCAGCCGTGTGGCGGACTCCTACGAGCAGTACTTC. Translation: CASRVADSYEQYF.

The chain couples TRBV7-3 to TRBJ2-1; the D is unclear. The CDR3 length is 14 residues. The V end lost 0 bases, the J end lost 0 bases, and 3 bases lay between the germline ends. Germline V CDR1 and CDR2: SGHTA, FQGTGA. The CDR3 is CASSLTSSYNEQFF. CDR3 coding DNA: TGTGCCAGCAGCTTAACCAGCTCCTACAATGAGCAGTTCTTC.

CDR3 bases: TGTGCCAGTCACGACTTCCTCGAGCAGTACTTC. It specifies CASHDFLEQYF. The chain has TRBV28 and TRBJ2-7; no clear D. This CDR3 has 11 amino acids. V dropped 9 bases and J dropped 6 bases, with 12 bases sitting between them. Germline V gene data show CDR1 as MDHEN and CDR2 as SYDVKM. Drawing the rest from reference TRBV28 and TRBJ2-7, the complete variable domain is DVKVTQSSRYLVKRTGEKVFLECVQDMDHENMFWYRQDPGLGLRLIYFSYDVKMKEKGDIPEGYSVSREKKERFSLILESASTNQTSMYLCASHDFLEQYFGPGTRLTVT.

The count of this clone is one. J is TRBJ2-7 and V is TRBV2; TRBD1 aligns across 9 bases. The CDR3 is 15 amino acids. Germline CDR1 SNHLY, CDR2 FYNNEI. V was pared by 6 bases and J by 6 bases, with 12 bases of the junction left unmatched. This chain's CDR3 is CASRQPRDRVFEQYF. The CDR3 DNA follows: TGTGCCAGCAGACAACCCCGGGACAGGGTTTTCGAGCAGTACTTC.

The rearrangement uses TRBV25-1 and TRBJ2-5; 8 bases line up with TRBD1. V gave up 6 bases and J gave up 4 bases; unmatched junction bases: 7. CDR1 MGHDK and CDR2 SYGVNS come from the germline V gene. The CDR3 covers 14 residues. The DNA for the CDR3 is TGTGCCAGCAGCACACAGGGGGGTGGAGAGACCCAGTACTTC. Encoded protein: CASSTQGGGETQYF.

The chain is built from TRBV10-3 and TRBJ2-2, with TRBD1 matching 9 bases. The CDR3 contains 16 residues. J lost 2 bases, V lost 4 bases, and 5 bases had no gene match. The V gene's germline CDR1 is ENHRY and CDR2 SYGVKD. This CDR3 reads CAISGPGQGNTGELFF. Written as DNA, the CDR3 is TGTGCCATCAGTGGGCCGGGACAGGGCAACACCGGGGAGCTGTTTTTT.

This chain uses TRBV6-5 with TRBJ2-7; TRBD1 agrees at 10 bases. This CDR3 has 14 residues. The germline V gene encodes CDR1 MNHEY and CDR2 SVGAGI. V was clipped by 6 bases and J by 5 bases; unmatched bases: 7. CDR3 sequence: CASSTGQGIDEQYF. The CDR3 bases are TGTGCCAGCAGCACGGGACAGGGGATCGACGAGCAGTACTTC.

The rearrangement uses TRBV2 and TRBJ2-1; the D gene is possibly TRBD2 (5 bases). CDR3 length equals 12 residues. The V gene lost 7 bases and the J gene lost 11 bases, with 15 bases spanning the gap. Germline values: CDR1 SNHLY, CDR2 FYNNEI. The CDR3 DNA is TGTGCCAGCAAGAGCGGACCCGGAAAGCAGTTCTTC. This codes for CASKSGPGKQFF.

The chain couples TRBV10-3 to TRBJ2-6, with D unresolved. The ends were cut back, 11 bases at V and 2 bases at J, with 7 bases in the middle. The CDR3 loop spans 12 amino acids. CDR1 is ENHRY, CDR2 SYGVKD, per germline. As DNA, the CDR3 is TGTGCCGTTGACACTGGGGCCAACGTCCTGACTTTC. This encodes CAVDTGANVLTF.

This chain joins TRBV6-5 and TRBJ1-1; D remains ambiguous. Trimming stripped 4 bases from V and 0 bases from J, with 3 bases between. This CDR3 is 12 amino acids long. In germline, CDR1 is MNHEY, CDR2 SVGAGI. The CDR3 spells CASSSVNTEAFF. DNA of the CDR3: TGTGCCAGCAGTTCGGTGAACACTGAAGCTTTCTTT.

The CDR3 DNA is TGTGCCAGTAGTATGACGCTAGCGGGAAGTGGATACGAGCAGTACTTC. The encoded protein is CASSMTLAGSGYEQYF. J is TRBJ2-7 and V is TRBV19; 9 nucleotides agree with TRBD2. Germline trimming cut 3 bases from V and 4 bases from J; bases unmatched to any gene: 10. Germline lookup yields CDR1 LNHDA and CDR2 SQIVND (reference sequence). This CDR3 is built from 16 residues.

The V and J genes are TRBV6-1 and TRBJ1-4; D not certain. This CDR3 spans 13 amino acids. The germline V gene encodes CDR1 MNHNS and CDR2 SASEGT. With 1 base removed from V and 7 bases from J, the gap between germline ends came to 7 bases. The CDR3 DNA reads TGTGCCAGCAGTGAAGAGGGCACTGAAAAACTGTTTTTT. Translation: CASSEEGTEKLFF.

This clone was seen more than once but under ten times. The chain links TRBV28 to TRBJ1-5; D call uncertain. Germline V CDR1 and CDR2: MDHEN, SYDVKM. V was shortened by 6 bases and J by 1 base, with 10 bases between the two germline ends. The CDR3 is 14 amino acids. CDR3 sequence reads: CASRTFESNQPQHF. CDR3 DNA: TGTGCCAGCAGGACCTTCGAGAGCAATCAGCCCCAGCATTTT.

This clone was seen just once. The chain is built from TRBV28 and TRBJ1-5; TRBD1 matches at 7 bases. Germline-derived CDR1 and CDR2 are MDHEN and SYDVKM. V trimming: 3 bases; J trimming: 5 bases; junction bases outside the gene matches: 7. This CDR3 has 15 amino acids. The CDR3 sequence is CASSLGLGGHQPQHF. The CDR3 nucleotides read TGTGCCAGCAGTTTGGGATTAGGGGGCCATCAGCCCCAGCATTTT.

The chain links TRBV7-9 to TRBJ2-7, with TRBD1 matching 9 bases. The CDR3 runs 16 residues. The V and J ends lost 4 bases and 4 bases, in that order; junction bases with no gene match: 11. Germline CDR1 and CDR2: SEHNR and FQNEAQ (reference sequence). For the CDR3, the DNA is TGTGCCAGCAGCTCACTTCTCGGGACAGGGAGGTACGAGCAGTACTTC. Translating gives CASSSLLGTGRYEQYF.

V gene TRBV4-1 combines with J gene TRBJ2-2; TRBD1 is a possible D gene (6 bases). CDR1 and CDR2 from the germline V gene are MGHRA and YSYEKL. V lost 7 bases and J 4 bases, leaving 19 bases between the germline ends. The CDR3 is made up of 16 amino acids. This CDR3 reads CASKGGLGSSTGELFF. DNA for the CDR3: TGCGCCAGCAAAGGGGGTTTAGGTTCGAGCACCGGGGAGCTGTTTTTT.

The genes are TRBV18 and TRBJ1-1, with D possibly being TRBD1 (6 bases). Trimming took 3 bases from V and 8 from J, leaving 10 bases between them. This CDR3 is 12 amino acids long. Germline assignment: CDR1 KGHSH and CDR2 LQKENI. CDR3 sequence (DNA): TGTGCCAGCTCACCCGACAGGACAGAAGCTTTCTTT. It specifies CASSPDRTEAFF.

In regard to this clone: Its ends do not fully match the called genes, so a read error is possible. The genes are TRBV7-2 and TRBJ2-7; D is ambiguous. Per germline, CDR1 SGHTA and CDR2 FQGNSA. The CDR3 consists of 12 residues. This CDR3 is CASSWSSDEQYF. In DNA form, the CDR3 reads TGTGCCAGCAGCTGGAGCTCCGACGAGCAGTACTTC.